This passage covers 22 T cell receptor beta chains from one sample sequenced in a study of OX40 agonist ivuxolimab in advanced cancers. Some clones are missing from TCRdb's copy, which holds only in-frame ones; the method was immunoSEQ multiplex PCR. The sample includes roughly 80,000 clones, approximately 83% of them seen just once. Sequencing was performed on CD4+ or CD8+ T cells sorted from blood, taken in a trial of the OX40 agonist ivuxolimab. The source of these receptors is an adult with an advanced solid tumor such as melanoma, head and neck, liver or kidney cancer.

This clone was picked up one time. Here the CDR3 DNA reads TGTGCCAGCAGTTGGCGGGGGATCTATAATTCACCCCTCCACTTT. Encoded protein: CASSWRGIYNSPLHF. This sequence joins TRBV6-6 and TRBJ1-6; weak D call: TRBD1 (5 bases). The CDR3 loop spans 15 amino acids. CDR1 and CDR2 (germline): MNHNY, SVGAGI (reference sequence). V lost 4 bases, J lost 3 bases, and 10 bases lay in between.

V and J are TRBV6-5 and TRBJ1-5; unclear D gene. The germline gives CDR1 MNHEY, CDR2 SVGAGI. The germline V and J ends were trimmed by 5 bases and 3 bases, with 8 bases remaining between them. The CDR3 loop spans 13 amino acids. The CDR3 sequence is CASSIRANQPQHF. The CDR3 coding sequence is TGTGCCAGCAGTATCCGGGCCAATCAGCCCCAGCATTTT.

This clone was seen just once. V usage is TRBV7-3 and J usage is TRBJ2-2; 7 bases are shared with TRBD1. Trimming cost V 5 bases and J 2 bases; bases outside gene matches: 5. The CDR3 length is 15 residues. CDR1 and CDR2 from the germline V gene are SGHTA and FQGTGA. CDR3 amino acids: CASSPWTGNTGELFF. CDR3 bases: TGTGCCAGCAGCCCATGGACAGGAAACACCGGGGAGCTGTTTTTT.

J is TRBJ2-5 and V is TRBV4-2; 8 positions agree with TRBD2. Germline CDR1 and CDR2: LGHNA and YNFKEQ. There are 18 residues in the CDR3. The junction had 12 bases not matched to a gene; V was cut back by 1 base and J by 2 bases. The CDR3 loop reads CASSQGGGSGAKQETQYF. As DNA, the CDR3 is TGTGCCAGCAGCCAAGGGGGAGGTAGCGGGGCGAAACAAGAGACCCAGTACTTC.

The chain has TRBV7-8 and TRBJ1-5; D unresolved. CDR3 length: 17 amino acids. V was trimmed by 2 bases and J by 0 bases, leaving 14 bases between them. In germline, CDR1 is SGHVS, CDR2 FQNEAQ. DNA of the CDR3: TGTGCCAGCAGCTTACTTGCGGGCGGGTATAGCAATCAGCCCCAGCATTTT. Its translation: CASSLLAGGYSNQPQHF. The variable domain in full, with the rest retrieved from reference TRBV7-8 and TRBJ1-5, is GAGVSQSPRYKVAKRGQDVALRCDPISGHVSLFWYQQALGQGPEFLTYFQNEAQLDKSGLPSDRFFAERPEGSVSTLKIQRTQQEDSAVYLCASSLLAGGYSNQPQHFGDGTRLSIL.

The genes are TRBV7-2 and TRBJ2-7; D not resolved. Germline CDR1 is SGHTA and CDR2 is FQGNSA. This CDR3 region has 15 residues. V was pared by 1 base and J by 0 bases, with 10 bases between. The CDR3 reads CASSLGRASSYEQYF. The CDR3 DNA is TGTGCCAGCAGCTTAGGACGGGCAAGCTCCTACGAGCAGTACTTC.

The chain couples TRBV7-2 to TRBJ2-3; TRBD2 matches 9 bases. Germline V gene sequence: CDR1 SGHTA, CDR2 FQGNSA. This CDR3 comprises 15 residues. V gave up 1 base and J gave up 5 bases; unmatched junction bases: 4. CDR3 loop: CASSLVRGGGDTQYF. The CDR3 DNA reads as TGTGCCAGCAGCTTAGTGCGGGGGGGCGGAGATACGCAGTATTTT.

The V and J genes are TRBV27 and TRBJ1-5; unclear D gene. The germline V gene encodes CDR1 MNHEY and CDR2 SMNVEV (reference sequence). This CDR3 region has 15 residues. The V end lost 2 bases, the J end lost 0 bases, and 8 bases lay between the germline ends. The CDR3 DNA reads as TGTGCCAGCAGTTTAGGTCCGGATAGCAATCAGCCCCAGCATTTT. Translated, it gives CASSLGPDSNQPQHF.

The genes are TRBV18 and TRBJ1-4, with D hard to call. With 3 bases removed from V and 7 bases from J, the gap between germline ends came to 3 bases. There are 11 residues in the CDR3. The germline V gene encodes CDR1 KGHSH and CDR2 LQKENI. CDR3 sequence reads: CASSPGEKLFF. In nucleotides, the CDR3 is TGTGCCAGCTCACCCGGTGAAAAACTGTTTTTT.

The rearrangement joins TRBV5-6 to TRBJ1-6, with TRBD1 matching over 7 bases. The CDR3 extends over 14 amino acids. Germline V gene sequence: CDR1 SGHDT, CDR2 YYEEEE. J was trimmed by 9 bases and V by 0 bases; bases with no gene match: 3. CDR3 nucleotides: TGTGCCAGCAGCTTGGTGTCAGGGGGTTCACCCCTCCACTTT. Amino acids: CASSLVSGGSPLHF.

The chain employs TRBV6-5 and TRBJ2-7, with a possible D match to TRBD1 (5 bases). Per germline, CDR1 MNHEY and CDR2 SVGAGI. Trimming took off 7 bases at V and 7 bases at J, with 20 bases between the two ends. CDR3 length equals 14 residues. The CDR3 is CASTPQGPRVEQYF. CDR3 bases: TGTGCCAGCACCCCCCAGGGCCCCCGGGTAGAGCAGTACTTC.

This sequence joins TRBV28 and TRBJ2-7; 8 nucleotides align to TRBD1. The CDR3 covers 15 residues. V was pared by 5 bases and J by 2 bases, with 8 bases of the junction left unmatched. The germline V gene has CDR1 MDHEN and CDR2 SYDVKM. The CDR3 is CASSPRQGFAYEQYF. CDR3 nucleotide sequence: TGTGCCAGCAGTCCGAGACAGGGGTTCGCCTACGAGCAGTACTTC. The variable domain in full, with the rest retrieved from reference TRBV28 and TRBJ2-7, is DVKVTQSSRYLVKRTGEKVFLECVQDMDHENMFWYRQDPGLGLRLIYFSYDVKMKEKGDIPEGYSVSREKKERFSLILESASTNQTSMYLCASSPRQGFAYEQYFGPGTRLTVT.

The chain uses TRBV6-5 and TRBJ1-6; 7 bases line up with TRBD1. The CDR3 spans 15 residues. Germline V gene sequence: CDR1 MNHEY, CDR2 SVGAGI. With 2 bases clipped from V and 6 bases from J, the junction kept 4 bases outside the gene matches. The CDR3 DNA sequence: TGTGCCAGCAGTTACATAGACAGGGTTAATTCACCCCTCCACTTT. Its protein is CASSYIDRVNSPLHF.

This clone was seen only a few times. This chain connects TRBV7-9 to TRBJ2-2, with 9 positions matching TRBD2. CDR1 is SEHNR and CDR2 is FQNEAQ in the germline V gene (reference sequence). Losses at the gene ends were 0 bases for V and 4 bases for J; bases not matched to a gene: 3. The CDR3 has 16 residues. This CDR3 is CASSLASGGPTGELFF. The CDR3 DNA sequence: TGTGCCAGCAGCTTAGCTAGCGGGGGACCCACCGGGGAGCTGTTTTTT.

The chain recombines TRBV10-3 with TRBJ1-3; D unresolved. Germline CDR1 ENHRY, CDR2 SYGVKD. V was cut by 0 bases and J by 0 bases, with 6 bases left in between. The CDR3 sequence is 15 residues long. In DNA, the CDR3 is TGTGCCATCAGTGAGTCCCGTTCCTCTGGAAACACCATATATTTT. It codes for CAISESRSSGNTIYF.

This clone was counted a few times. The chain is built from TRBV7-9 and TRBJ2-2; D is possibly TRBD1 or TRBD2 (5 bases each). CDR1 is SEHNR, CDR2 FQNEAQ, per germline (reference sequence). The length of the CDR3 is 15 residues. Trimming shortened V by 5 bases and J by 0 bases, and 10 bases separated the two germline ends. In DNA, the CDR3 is TGTGCCAGCAGCCCTGGGACCACGAACACCGGGGAGCTGTTTTTT. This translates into CASSPGTTNTGELFF. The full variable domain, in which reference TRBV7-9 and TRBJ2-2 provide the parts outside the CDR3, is DTGVSQNPRHKITKRGQNVTFRCDPISEHNRLYWYRQTLGQGPEFLTYFQNEAQLEKSRLLSDRFSAERPKGSFSTLEIQRTEQGDSAMYLCASSPGTTNTGELFFGEGSRLTVL.

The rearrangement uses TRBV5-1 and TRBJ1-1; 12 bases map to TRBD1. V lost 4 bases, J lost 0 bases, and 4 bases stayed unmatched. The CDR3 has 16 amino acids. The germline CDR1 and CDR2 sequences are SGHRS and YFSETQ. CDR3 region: CASSTGTGGVNTEAFF. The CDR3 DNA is TGCGCCAGCAGCACCGGGACAGGGGGCGTGAACACTGAAGCTTTCTTT.

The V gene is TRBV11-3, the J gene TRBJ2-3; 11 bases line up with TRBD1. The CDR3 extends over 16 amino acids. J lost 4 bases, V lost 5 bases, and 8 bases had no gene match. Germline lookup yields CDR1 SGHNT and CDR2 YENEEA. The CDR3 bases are TGTGCCAGCAGCCAGGGGGACAGGGGGAGGCCAGATACGCAGTATTTT. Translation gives CASSQGDRGRPDTQYF. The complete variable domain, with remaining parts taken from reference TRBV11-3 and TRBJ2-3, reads EAGVVQSPRYKIIEKKQPVAFWCNPISGHNTLYWYLQNLGQGPELLIRYENEEAVDDSQLPKDRFSAERLKGVDSTLKIQPAELGDSAVYLCASSQGDRGRPDTQYFGPGTRLTVL.

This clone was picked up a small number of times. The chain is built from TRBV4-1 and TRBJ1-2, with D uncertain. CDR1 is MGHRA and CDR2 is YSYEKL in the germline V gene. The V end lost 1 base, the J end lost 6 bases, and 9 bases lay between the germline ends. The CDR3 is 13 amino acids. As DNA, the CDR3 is TGCGCCAGCAGCCAAGCCGGACGGCATGGCTACACCTTC. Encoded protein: CASSQAGRHGYTF.

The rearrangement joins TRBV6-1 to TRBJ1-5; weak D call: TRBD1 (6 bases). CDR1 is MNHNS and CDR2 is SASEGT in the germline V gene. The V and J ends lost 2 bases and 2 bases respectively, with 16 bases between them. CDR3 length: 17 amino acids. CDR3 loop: CASSEQGIGLGNQPQHF. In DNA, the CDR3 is TGTGCCAGCAGTGAACAGGGGATCGGGCTAGGCAATCAGCCCCAGCATTTT.

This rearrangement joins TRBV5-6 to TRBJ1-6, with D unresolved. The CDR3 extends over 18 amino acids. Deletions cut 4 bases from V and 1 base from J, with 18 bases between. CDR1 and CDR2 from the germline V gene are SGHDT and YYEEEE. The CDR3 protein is CASSPKDARLSYNSPLHF. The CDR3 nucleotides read TGTGCCAGCAGCCCGAAGGATGCCAGGCTATCCTATAATTCACCCCTCCACTTT.

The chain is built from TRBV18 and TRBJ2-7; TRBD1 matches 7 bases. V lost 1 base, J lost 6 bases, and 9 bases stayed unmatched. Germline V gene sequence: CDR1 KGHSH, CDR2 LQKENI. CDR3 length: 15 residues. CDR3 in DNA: TGTGCCAGCTCACCACGAGGGACAGAATATCGCGAGCAGTACTTC. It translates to CASSPRGTEYREQYF.